A selection of T cell receptor beta chains follows, all from one sample in a study of cytotoxic CD8 clonotypes in ibrutinib-treated CLL. Some clones are missing from TCRdb's copy, which holds only in-frame ones; the method was immunoSEQ multiplex PCR. The sample shows over 100,000 clones, 80% to 90% of them seen only once. Sequenced here: PBMCs, sampled after 24 months of ibrutinib treatment. These receptors were obtained from a human donor with chronic lymphocytic leukemia. The conserved cysteine and the conserved F or W are not part of the CDR3 here. Not all rows give a size; the values are once, few, many and, for expanded clones, a class.

J gene | clone size | V gene | CDR3 length | CDR3 protein
TRBJ2-1 | NA | TRBV6-5 | 9 | ASKSYNEQF
TRBJ1-2 | NA | TRBV16 | 11 | ASSQQTRGGYT
TRBJ2-1 | NA | TRBV28 | 12 | ASRIQGAGDEQF
TRBJ1-3 | NA | TRBV15 | 13 | ATSRLRVSGNTIY
TRBJ1-5 | NA | TRBV6-1 | 11 | ASRAGPNQPQH
TRBJ2-7 | NA | TRBV7-2 | 10 | ASSPLGYEQY
TRBJ1-2 | NA | TRBV5-5 | 16 | ASSRSRDRVSTGYGYT
TRBJ2-3 | NA | TRBV6-6 | 14 | ASSYLGQGGTDTQY
TRBJ2-1 | NA | TRBV7-2 | 13 | ASRSPSRPYNEQF
TRBJ2-7 | NA | TRBV23-1 | 10 | ASRSGDHEQY
TRBJ1-1 | few | TRBV2 | 12 | ASSVLGGRTEAF
TRBJ2-5 | few | TRBV10-3 | 15 | AIGTTGTSGLQETQY
TRBJ1-5 | NA | TRBV7-6 | 10 | ASGGMDQPQH
TRBJ1-3 | NA | TRBV5-1 | 14 | ASSSGGRNSGNTIY
TRBJ2-3 | NA | TRBV6-1 | 14 | ASSEDGGVTAGTQY
TRBJ2-3 | NA | TRBV7-2 | 14 | ASSLRGGTGTDTQY
TRBJ2-1 | NA | TRBV10-3 | 13 | AISASGRGDNEQF
TRBJ1-2 | NA | TRBV19 | 13 | ASSIAGTGGYGYT
TRBJ2-7 | NA | TRBV9 | 13 | ASGKGTGTGDEQY
TRBJ2-4 | once | TRBV7-9 | 15 | ASSLVRGDVAKNIQY
TRBJ1-6 | NA | TRBV29-1 | 11 | SAKRDTNSPLH
TRBJ1-1 | NA | TRBV27 | 12 | ASIKRDGNTEAF
TRBJ2-2 | NA | TRBV5-1 | 14 | ASSLGTLGNTGELF
TRBJ2-3 | NA | TRBV7-2 | 13 | ASSLVGGSTDTQY
TRBJ2-7 | NA | TRBV28 | 11 | ASTRDSSYEQY
TRBJ1-3 | NA | TRBV5-6 | 14 | ASSWGASDSGNTIY
TRBJ2-1 | few | TRBV28 | 12 | ASSFIASYNEQF
TRBJ1-1 | NA | TRBV2 | 11 | ASRDDLNTEAF
TRBJ2-7 | NA | TRBV19 | 12 | ASSTGYPIYEQY
TRBJ2-7 | NA | TRBV18 | 17 | ASSPTSSPSRQGAQEQY
TRBJ2-7 | NA | TRBV23-1 | 11 | ASSHHSGYEQY
TRBJ1-5 | NA | TRBV11-2 | 13 | ASSLGQGLNQPQH
TRBJ2-1 | once | TRBV6-4 | 12 | ASSGLAGSGEQF
TRBJ1-3 | NA | TRBV7-9 | 14 | ASSLVHRGPGNTIY
TRBJ2-7 | NA | TRBV19 | 11 | ASSIRRGDEQY
TRBJ2-2 | NA | TRBV29-1 | 11 | SVGGLNTGELF
TRBJ1-2 | NA | TRBV5-4 | 10 | ATQQSNYGYT
TRBJ1-1 | NA | TRBV28 | 12 | ASSLVKPNTEAF
TRBJ2-3 | NA | TRBV27 | 13 | ASSHKRAGTDTQY
TRBJ2-2 | NA | TRBV29-1 | 13 | SSRTGGKDSGELF
TRBJ2-7 | NA | TRBV27 | 15 | ASRQLYRGRQFYEQY
TRBJ2-2 | once | TRBV28 | 13 | ASSLFRQNTGELF
TRBJ2-1 | NA | TRBV4-2 | 15 | ASSPHARESSYNEQF
TRBJ2-2 | NA | TRBV7-2 | 13 | ASSGPAENTGELF
TRBJ2-3 | NA | TRBV5-1 | 12 | ASSWGQGENTQY
TRBJ2-7 | few | TRBV4-2 | 11 | ASSGREKGEQY
TRBJ1-2 | few | TRBV30 | 11 | AWARDRPYGYT
TRBJ1-2 | NA | TRBV7-9 | 12 | ASSLAGDRQGYT
TRBJ1-6 | NA | TRBV28 | 14 | ASSLGRGAINSPLH
TRBJ2-7 | NA | TRBV4-2 | 13 | ASSQRGQPSYEQY
TRBJ2-7 | NA | TRBV27 | 12 | ASRSGGGSYEQY
TRBJ2-7 | NA | TRBV11-2 | 12 | ASSSGRGNYEQY
TRBJ2-3 | NA | TRBV4-1 | 16 | ASSQELGTSPPGDTQY
TRBJ2-2 | NA | TRBV18 | 13 | ASSPQEPRTGELF
TRBJ1-4 | NA | TRBV6-4 | 13 | ASRGTGDGNEKLF
TRBJ1-3 | NA | TRBV19 | 15 | ATIPPELSSSGNTIY
TRBJ1-4 | NA | TRBV2 | 12 | ASSKQGRTEKLF
TRBJ1-2 | NA | TRBV5-4 | 12 | ASSLERGNYGYT
TRBJ2-3 | NA | TRBV18 | 12 | ASSLAVSTDTQY
TRBJ2-7 | NA | TRBV27 | 10 | ASSLQGGEQY